The 7 T cell receptor beta chains reported below all come from one sample, sequenced in a study of blood T cell repertoires in COVID-19. Produced via immunoSEQ multiplex PCR; TCRdb's table is partial and in-frame only. The sample holds about 100,000 clones; over 75% are singletons and the top ten take around 10%. Sequenced: peripheral blood. All receptors derive from an older man with acute or convalescent COVID-19.

The chain recombines TRBV21-1 with TRBJ1-4; the D call of TRBD1 is as the table states it, not checked on the DNA. TRBV21-1 is tagged as a pseudogene. The CDR3 is 15 residues long. The CDR3 DNA is TGTGCCAGCAGCAGTGGGACAGGCAAGCACGAAAAACTGTTTTTT. Translation gives CASSSGTGKHEKLFF.

The chain carries TRBV23-1 and TRBJ1-5; D ambiguous. TRBV23-1 is recorded as an ORF, its role being uncertain. This CDR3 is 10 amino acids long. V lost 7 bases to trimming and J lost 10 bases, with 8 bases between them. The CDR3 DNA is TGCGCCAGCACCGGAGGCCCCCAGCATTTT. This encodes CASTGGPQHF.

The chain recombines TRBV12-5 with TRBJ2-7; 7 bases match TRBD2. V lost 5 bases to trimming and J lost 5 bases; unmatched junction nucleotides: 15. Germline values: CDR1 LGHNT, CDR2 FRNRAP. This CDR3 is 16 amino acids long. CDR3 DNA sequence: TGTGCTAGTGGTCCCCCCCCTGGGCGGGAGAGGAACGAGCAGTACTTC. Amino acid sequence: CASGPPPGRERNEQYF.

The genes are TRBV5-1 and TRBJ2-1; 9 bases map to TRBD1. The J segment lost 3 bases and the V segment lost 6 bases, leaving 4 bases of the junction unmatched. This CDR3 comprises 14 residues. Germline V gene sequence: CDR1 SGHRS, CDR2 YFSETQ. The DNA for the CDR3 is TGCGCCAGCACTCCGGGACAGGGCTACAATGAGCAGTTCTTC. Its translation: CASTPGQGYNEQFF.

Only one count was recorded for this clone. This rearrangement joins TRBV6-1 to TRBJ1-5, with 8 nucleotides matching TRBD1. Germline assignment: CDR1 MNHNS and CDR2 SASEGT. The V and J ends lost 3 bases and 7 bases, in that order; junction bases with no gene match: 11. CDR3 size: 16 residues. CDR3 bases: TGTGCCAGCAGTGAGACAAACAGGGGGTTTTACCAGCCCCAGCATTTT. Amino acids: CASSETNRGFYQPQHF.

This clone was seen once. The rearrangement joins TRBV11-2 to TRBJ1-1; 7 bases are shared with TRBD1. V was pared by 2 bases and J by 6 bases, with 18 bases of the junction left unmatched. The germline V gene encodes CDR1 SGHAT and CDR2 FQNNGV. This CDR3 contains 18 residues. The CDR3 sequence: CASSLYPEKTGKGSEAFF. The CDR3 bases are TGTGCCAGCAGCTTATACCCCGAAAAGACAGGGAAGGGATCTGAAGCTTTCTTT. The variable domain in full, completed from reference TRBV11-2 and TRBJ1-1, reads EAGVAQSPRYKIIEKRQSVAFWCNPISGHATLYWYQQILGQGPKLLIQFQNNGVVDDSQLPKDRFSAERLKGVDSTLKIQPAKLEDSAVYLCASSLYPEKTGKGSEAFFGQGTRLTVV.

This clone has a single count. A read error may produce the germline difference seen at one junction end. The J gene is TRBJ1-6, the V gene TRBV6-5; D ambiguous. Germline-derived CDR1 and CDR2 are MNHEY and SVGAGI. The CDR3 runs 13 residues. The CDR3 loop reads CASSSSNNSPLHF. CDR3 coding DNA: TGTGCCAGCAGTTCCTCCAATAATTCACCCCTCCACTTT.